This T cell receptor beta chain comes out of a study of blood T cells in healthy people across ages. General study points: More naive CD4+ cells and higher diversity were found in long-lived than in aged donors.

Germline-derived CDR1 and CDR2 are LNHDA and SQIVND (reference sequence). The CDR3 extends over 18 amino acids. V shed 1 base, J shed 2 bases, and the junction held 9 bases outside the gene matches. Notes on this clonotype: The antigen is unknown.

Then a second PCR, running roughly 7 to 11 cycles, was carried out with a sample-barcoded 5' primer and a J-beta primer mix. A tag from a template-switch adaptor with 12 random nucleotides marked each cDNA molecule. Each single sample gave us at least 2.5 million CDR3-containing paired-end reads. TCRdb re-called the 5' RACE reads with MiXCR, one entry per CDR3 protein. This sample has roughly 720,000 distinct CDR3 sequences, with less than 70% found just once. The chain employs TRBV19 and TRBJ2-3; TRBD1 agrees at 10 bases. Sample: blood. This sequence originates from a man of 80 years or more in good health. This CDR3 is CASSIGLPGTGDTDTQYF. In DNA, the CDR3 is TGTGCCAGTAGTATAGGTCTCCCCGGGACAGGGGACACAGATACGCAGTATTTT.